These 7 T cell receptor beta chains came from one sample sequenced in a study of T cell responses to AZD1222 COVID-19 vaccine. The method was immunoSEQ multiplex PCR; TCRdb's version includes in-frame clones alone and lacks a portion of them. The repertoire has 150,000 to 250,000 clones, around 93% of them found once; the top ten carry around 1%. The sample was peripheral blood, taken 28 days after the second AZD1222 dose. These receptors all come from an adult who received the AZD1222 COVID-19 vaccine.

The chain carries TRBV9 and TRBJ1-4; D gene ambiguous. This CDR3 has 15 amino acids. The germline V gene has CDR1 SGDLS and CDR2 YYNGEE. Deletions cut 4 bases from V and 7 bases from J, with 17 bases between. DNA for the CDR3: TGTGCCAGCAGCCTCGGACTCACGCCGAGTGAAAAACTGTTTTTT. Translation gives CASSLGLTPSEKLFF.

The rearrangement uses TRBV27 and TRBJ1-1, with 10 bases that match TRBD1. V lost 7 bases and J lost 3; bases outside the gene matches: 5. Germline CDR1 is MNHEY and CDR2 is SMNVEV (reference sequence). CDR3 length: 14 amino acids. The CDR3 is CASTTGTGDTEAFF. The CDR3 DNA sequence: TGTGCCAGCACGACCGGGACAGGGGACACTGAAGCTTTCTTT.

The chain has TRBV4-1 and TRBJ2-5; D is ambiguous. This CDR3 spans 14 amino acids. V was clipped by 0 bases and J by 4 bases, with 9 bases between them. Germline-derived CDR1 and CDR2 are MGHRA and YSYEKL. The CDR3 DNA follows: TGCGCCAGCAGCCAAGATCGGATAGCAGAGACCCAGTACTTC. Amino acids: CASSQDRIAETQYF.

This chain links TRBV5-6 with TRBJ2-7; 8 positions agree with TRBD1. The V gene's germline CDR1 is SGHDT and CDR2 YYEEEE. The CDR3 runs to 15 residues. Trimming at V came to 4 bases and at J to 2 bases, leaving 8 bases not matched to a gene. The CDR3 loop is CASSPIGQGAYEQYF. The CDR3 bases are TGTGCCAGCAGCCCCATCGGACAGGGAGCCTACGAGCAGTACTTC. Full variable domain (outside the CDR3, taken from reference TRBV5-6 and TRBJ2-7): DAGVTQSPTHLIKTRGQQVTLRCSPKSGHDTVSWYQQALGQGPQFIFQYYEEEERQRGNFPDRFSGHQFPNYSSELNVNALLLGDSALYLCASSPIGQGAYEQYFGPGTRLTVT.

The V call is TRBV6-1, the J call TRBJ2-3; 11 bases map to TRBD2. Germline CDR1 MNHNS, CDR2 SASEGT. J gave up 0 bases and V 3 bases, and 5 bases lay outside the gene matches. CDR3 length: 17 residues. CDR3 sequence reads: CASSDASGGPSTDTQYF. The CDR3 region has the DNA TGTGCCAGCAGTGATGCTAGCGGGGGGCCTAGCACAGATACGCAGTATTTT.

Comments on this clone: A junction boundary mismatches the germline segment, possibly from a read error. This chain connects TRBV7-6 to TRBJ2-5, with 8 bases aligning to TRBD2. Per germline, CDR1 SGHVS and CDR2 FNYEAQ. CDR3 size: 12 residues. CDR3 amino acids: CASSLAAGGTHF. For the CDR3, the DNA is TGTGCCAGCAGCTTAGCCGCGGGGGGAACCCACTTC.

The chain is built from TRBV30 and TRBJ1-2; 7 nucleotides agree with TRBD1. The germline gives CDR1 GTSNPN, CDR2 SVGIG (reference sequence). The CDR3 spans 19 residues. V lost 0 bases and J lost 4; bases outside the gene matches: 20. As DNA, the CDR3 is TGTGCCTGGAGTGTTAGGGGGCGGGTGACGGGAGGCTCGTTCTATGGCTACACCTTC. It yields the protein CAWSVRGRVTGGSFYGYTF.